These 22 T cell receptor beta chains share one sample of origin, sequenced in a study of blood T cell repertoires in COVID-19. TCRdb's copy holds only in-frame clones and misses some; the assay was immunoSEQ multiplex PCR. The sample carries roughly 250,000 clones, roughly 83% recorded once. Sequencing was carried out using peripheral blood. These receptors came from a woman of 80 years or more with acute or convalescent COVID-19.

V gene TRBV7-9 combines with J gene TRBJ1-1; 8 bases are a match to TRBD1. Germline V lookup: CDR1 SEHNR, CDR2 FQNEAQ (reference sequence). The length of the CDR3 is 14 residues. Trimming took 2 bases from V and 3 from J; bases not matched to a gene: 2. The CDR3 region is CASSLQGADTEAFF. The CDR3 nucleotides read TGTGCCAGCAGCTTACAGGGGGCCGACACTGAAGCTTTCTTT.

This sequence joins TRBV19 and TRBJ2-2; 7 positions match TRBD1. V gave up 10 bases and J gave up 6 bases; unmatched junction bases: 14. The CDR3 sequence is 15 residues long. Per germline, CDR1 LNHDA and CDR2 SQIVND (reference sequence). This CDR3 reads CATGQPLVRAGELFF. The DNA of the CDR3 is TGTGCCACGGGACAGCCCCTTGTTCGGGCCGGGGAGCTGTTTTTT.

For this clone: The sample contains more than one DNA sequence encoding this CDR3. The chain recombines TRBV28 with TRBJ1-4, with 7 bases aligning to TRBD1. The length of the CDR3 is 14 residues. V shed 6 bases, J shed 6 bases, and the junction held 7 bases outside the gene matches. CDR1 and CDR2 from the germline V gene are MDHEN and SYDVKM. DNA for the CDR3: TGTGCCAGCAGCCTCGGGACAGTTTATGAAAAACTGTTTTTT. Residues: CASSLGTVYEKLFF.

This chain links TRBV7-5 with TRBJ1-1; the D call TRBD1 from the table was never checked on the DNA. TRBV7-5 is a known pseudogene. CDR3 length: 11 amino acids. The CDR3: CWAGGDTEAFF. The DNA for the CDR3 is TGCTGGGCAGGGGGCGACACTGAAGCTTTCTTT.

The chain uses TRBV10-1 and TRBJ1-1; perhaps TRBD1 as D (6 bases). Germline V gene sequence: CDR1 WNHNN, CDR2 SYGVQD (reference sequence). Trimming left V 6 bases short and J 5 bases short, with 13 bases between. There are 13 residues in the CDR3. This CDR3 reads CASRQGRETEAFF. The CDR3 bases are TGCGCCAGCAGACAGGGAAGGGAAACTGAAGCTTTCTTT.

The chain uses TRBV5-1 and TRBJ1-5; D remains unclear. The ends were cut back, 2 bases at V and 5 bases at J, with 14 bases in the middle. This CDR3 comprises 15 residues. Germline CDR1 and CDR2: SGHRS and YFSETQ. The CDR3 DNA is TGCGCCAGCAGCTTAATCGGAGGAAGGGATCAGCCCCAGCATTTT. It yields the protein CASSLIGGRDQPQHF. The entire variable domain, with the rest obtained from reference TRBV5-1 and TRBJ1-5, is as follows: KAGVTQTPRYLIKTRGQQVTLSCSPISGHRSVSWYQQTPGQGLQFLFEYFSETQRNKGNFPGRFSGRQFSNSRSEMNVSTLELGDSALYLCASSLIGGRDQPQHFGDGTRLSIL.

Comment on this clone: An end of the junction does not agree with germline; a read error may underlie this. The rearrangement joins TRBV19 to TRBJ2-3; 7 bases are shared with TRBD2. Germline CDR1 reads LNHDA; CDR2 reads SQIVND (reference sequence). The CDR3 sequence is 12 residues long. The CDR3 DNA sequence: TGTGCCAGTAGTCGGACTAGAGATGCGCAGTATTTT. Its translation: CASSRTRDAQYF.

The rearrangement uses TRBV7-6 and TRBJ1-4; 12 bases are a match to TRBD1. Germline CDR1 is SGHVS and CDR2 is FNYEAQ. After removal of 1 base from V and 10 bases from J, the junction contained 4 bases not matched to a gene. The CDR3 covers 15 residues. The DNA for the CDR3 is TGTGCCAGCAGCTTAGGGGGACAGGGGGCCGGAAAACTGTTTTTT. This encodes CASSLGGQGAGKLFF.

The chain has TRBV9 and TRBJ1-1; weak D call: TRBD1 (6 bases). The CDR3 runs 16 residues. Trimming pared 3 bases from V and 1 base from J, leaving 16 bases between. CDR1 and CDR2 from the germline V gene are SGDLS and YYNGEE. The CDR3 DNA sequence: TGTGCCAGCAGCGCATACAGGGAAGTAGGGAACACTGAAGCTTTCTTT. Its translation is CASSAYREVGNTEAFF.

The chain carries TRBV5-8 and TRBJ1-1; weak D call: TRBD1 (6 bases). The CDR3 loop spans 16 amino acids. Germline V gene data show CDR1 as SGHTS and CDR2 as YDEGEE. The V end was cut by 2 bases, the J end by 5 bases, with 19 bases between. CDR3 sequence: CASSFRGGVDRTEAFF. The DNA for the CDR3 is TGTGCCAGCAGCTTTAGAGGGGGTGTCGACAGGACTGAAGCTTTCTTT.

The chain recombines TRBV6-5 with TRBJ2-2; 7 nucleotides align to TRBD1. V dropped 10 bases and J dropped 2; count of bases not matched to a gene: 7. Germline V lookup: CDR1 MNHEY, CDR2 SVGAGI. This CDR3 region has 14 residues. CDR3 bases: TGTGCCACCTCCGGGACAGCCAACACCGGGGAGCTGTTTTTT. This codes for CATSGTANTGELFF.

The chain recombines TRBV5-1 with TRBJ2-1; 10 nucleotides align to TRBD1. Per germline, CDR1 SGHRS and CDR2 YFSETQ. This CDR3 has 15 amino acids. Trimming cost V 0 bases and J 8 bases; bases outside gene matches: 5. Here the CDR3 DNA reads TGCGCCAGCAGCTTGGTAGGGACAGGGGAAGATGAGCAGTTCTTC. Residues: CASSLVGTGEDEQFF.

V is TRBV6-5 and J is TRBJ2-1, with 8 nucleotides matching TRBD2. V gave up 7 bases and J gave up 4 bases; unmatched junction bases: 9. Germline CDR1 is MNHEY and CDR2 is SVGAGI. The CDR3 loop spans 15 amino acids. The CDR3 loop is CASTPSGGGYNEQFF. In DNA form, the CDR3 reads TGTGCCAGCACCCCAAGCGGGGGTGGGTACAATGAGCAGTTCTTC.

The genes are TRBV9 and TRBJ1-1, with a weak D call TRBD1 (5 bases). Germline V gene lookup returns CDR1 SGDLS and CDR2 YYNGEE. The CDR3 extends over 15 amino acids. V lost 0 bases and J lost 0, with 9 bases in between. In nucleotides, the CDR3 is TGTGCCAGCAGCGTAGAAGGGGCACTGAACACTGAAGCTTTCTTT. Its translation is CASSVEGALNTEAFF.

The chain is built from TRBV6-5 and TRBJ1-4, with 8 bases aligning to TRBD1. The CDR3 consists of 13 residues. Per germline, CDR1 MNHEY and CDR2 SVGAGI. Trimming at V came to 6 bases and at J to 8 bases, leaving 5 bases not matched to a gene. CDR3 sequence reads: CASRWTGNEKLFF. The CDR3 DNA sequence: TGTGCCAGCAGGTGGACAGGGAACGAAAAACTGTTTTTT.

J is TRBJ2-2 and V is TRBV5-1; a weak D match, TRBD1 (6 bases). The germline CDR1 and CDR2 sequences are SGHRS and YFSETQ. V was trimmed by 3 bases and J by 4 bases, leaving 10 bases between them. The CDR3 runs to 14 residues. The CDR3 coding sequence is TGCGCCAGCAGCTCGACAGGAGCCACCGGGGAGCTGTTTTTT. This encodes CASSSTGATGELFF.

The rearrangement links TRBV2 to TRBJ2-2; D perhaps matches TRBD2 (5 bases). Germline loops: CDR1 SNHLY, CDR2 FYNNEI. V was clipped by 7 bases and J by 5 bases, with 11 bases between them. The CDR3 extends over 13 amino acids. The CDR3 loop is CASKLGGTGELFF. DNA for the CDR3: TGTGCCAGCAAGCTCGGAGGAACCGGGGAGCTGTTTTTT.

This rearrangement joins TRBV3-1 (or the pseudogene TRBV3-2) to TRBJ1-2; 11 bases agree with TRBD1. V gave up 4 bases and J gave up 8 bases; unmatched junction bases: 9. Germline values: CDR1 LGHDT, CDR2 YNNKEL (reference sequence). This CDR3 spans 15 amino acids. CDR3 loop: CASSPRLDRGQGYTF. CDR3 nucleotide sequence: TGTGCCAGCAGCCCTCGATTGGACAGGGGGCAAGGCTACACCTTC.

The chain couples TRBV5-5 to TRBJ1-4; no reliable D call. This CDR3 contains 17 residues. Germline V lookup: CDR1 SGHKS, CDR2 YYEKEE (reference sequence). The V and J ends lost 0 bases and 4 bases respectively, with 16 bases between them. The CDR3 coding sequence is TGTGCCAGCAGCTTGGCCTTTCAGCAGGTCGGTAATGAAAAACTGTTTTTT. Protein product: CASSLAFQQVGNEKLFF.

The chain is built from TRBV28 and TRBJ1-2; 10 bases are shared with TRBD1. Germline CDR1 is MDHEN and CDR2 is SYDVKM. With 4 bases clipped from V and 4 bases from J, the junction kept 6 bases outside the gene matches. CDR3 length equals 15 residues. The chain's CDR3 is CASSSRTGGSYGYTF. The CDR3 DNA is TGTGCCAGCAGTTCCAGGACAGGGGGGAGCTATGGCTACACCTTC.

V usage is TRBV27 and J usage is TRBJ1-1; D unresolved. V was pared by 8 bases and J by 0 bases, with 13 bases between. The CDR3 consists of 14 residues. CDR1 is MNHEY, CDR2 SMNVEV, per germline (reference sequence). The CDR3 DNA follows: TGTGCCAGCTCCCCTAGACGGATGAACACTGAAGCTTTCTTT. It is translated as CASSPRRMNTEAFF.

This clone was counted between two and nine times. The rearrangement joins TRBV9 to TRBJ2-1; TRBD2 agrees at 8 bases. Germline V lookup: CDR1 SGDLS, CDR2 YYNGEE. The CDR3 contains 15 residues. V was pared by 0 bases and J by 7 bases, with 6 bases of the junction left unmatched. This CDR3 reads CASSVGGGLRNEQFF. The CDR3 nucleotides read TGTGCCAGCAGCGTAGGCGGGGGGTTAAGGAATGAGCAGTTCTTC.